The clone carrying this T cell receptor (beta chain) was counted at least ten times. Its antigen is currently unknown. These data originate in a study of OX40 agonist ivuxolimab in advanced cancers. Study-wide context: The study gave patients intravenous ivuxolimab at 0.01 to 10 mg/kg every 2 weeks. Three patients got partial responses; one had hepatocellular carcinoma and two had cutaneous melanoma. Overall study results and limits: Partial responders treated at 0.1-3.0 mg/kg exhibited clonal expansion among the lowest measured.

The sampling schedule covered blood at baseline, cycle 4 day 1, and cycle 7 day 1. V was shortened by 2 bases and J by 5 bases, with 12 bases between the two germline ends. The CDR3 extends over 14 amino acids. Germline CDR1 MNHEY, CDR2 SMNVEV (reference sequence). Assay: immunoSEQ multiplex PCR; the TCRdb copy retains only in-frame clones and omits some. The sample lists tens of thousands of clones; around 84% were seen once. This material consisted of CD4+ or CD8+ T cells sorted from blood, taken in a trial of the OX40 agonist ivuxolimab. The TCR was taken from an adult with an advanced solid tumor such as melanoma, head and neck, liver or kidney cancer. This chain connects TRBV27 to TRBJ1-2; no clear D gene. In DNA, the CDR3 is TGTGCCAGCAGTTTAGCCCCGGCTGTGTATGGCTACACCTTC. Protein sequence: CASSLAPAVYGYTF.